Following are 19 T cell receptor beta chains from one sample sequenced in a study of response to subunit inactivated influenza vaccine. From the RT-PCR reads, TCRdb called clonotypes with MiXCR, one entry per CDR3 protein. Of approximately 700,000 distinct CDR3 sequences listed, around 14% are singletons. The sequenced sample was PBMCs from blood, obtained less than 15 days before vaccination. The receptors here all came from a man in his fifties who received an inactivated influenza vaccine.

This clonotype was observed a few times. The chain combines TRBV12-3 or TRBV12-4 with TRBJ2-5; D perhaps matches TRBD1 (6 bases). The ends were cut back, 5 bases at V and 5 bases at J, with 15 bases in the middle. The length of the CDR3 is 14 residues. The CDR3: CASSVYRVIETQYF. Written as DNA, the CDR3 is TGTGCCAGCAGTGTCTACAGGGTGATCGAGACCCAGTACTTC.

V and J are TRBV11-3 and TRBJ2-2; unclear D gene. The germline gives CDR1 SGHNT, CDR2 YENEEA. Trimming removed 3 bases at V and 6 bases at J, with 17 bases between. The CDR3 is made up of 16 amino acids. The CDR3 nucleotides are TGTGCCAGCAGCTTGGGCGCTAGTTATCGCGCCGGGGAGCTGTTTTTT. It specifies CASSLGASYRAGELFF.

The CDR3 protein is CSAVSTFPQDEQFF. For the CDR3, the DNA is TGCAGTGCGGTCTCGACCTTCCCCCAGGATGAGCAGTTCTTC. This chain uses TRBV20-1 with TRBJ2-1; the D is unclear. Trimming pared 6 bases from V and 8 bases from J, leaving 20 bases between. CDR1 is DFQATT, CDR2 SNEGSKA, per germline (reference sequence). The CDR3 runs to 14 residues.

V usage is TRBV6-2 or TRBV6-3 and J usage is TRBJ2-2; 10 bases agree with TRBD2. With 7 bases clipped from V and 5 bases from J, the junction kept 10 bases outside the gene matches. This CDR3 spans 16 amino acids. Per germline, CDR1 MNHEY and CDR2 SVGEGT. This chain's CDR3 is CASTTGGLARTGELFF. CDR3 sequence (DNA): TGTGCCAGCACGACGGGGGGACTAGCGCGTACCGGGGAGCTGTTTTTT.

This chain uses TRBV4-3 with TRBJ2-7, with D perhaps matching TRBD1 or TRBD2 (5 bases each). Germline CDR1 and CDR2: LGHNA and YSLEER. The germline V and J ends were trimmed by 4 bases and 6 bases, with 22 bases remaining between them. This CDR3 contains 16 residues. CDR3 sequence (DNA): TGCGCCAGCAGCCCTACCTCCGGGACCAGGCCTCTCGAGCAGTACTTC. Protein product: CASSPTSGTRPLEQYF.

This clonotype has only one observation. DNA for the CDR3: TGTGCCATCAGTGAGTCTGGGGAAACGGGCGAGCAGTACTTC. This codes for CAISESGETGEQYF. The chain employs TRBV10-3 and TRBJ2-7; D gene ambiguous. Germline V CDR1 and CDR2: ENHRY, SYGVKD. The CDR3 covers 14 residues. V was cut by 0 bases and J by 6 bases, with 12 bases left in between.

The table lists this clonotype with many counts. Here the CDR3 DNA reads TGTGCCAGCAAAGAGGGATGGGATGAGACCCAGTACTTC. Protein sequence: CASKEGWDETQYF. V is TRBV25-1 and J is TRBJ2-5, with a weak D call TRBD2 (5 bases). There are 13 residues in the CDR3. Per germline, CDR1 MGHDK and CDR2 SYGVNS. The V and J ends lost 7 bases and 5 bases respectively, with 14 bases between them.

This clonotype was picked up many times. The CDR3 DNA is TGCAGTGCTAGTCACAACGGCCCTGGGAATGAGCAGTTCTTC. This encodes CSASHNGPGNEQFF. J is TRBJ2-1 and V is TRBV20-1, with no clear D. This CDR3 is 14 amino acids long. Looked up from germline, CDR1 is DFQATT and CDR2 is SNEGSKA (reference sequence). Trimming pared 3 bases from V and 7 bases from J, leaving 16 bases between.

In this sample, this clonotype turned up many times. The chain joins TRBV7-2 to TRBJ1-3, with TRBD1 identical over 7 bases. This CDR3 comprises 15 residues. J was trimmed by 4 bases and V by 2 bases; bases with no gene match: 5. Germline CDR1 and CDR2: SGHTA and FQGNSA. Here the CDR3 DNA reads TGTGCCAGCAGCTTAAAGGGGGCCCTCGGAAACACCATATATTTT. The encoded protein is CASSLKGALGNTIYF.

In DNA, the CDR3 is TGCGCCAGCAGCCTTGGGGCGACAGCCCTCACAGATACGCAGTATTTT. It encodes CASSLGATALTDTQYF. The chain links TRBV5-1 to TRBJ2-3; a weak D match, TRBD1 (5 bases). The germline V gene has CDR1 SGHRS and CDR2 YFSETQ. Trimming cost V 4 bases and J 2 bases, with 17 bases left between them. The length of the CDR3 is 16 residues.

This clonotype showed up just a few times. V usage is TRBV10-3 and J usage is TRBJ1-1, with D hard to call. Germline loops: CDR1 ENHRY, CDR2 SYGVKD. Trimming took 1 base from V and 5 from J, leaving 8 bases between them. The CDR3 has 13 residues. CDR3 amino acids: CAISEFSGTEAFF. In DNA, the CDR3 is TGTGCCATCAGTGAGTTCTCTGGGACTGAAGCTTTCTTT.

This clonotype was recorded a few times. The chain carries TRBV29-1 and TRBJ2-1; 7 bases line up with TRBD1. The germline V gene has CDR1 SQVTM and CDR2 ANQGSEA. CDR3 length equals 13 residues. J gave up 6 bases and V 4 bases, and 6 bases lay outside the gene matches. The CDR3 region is CSVGDRKINEQFF. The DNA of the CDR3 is TGCAGCGTTGGGGACAGAAAGATCAATGAGCAGTTCTTC.

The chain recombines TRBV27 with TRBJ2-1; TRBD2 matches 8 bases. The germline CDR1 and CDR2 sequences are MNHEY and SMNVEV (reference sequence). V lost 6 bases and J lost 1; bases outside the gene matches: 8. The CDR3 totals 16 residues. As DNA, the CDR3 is TGTGCCAGCAGCTCTCTACTAGCGGATTCCTACAATGAGCAGTTCTTC. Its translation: CASSSLLADSYNEQFF.

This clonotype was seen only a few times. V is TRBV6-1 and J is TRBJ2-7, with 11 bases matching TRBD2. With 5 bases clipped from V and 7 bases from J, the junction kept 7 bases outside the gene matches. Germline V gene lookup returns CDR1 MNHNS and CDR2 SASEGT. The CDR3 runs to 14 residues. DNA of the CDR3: TGTGCCAGCAGTCCGACTAGCGGGACGAGTGAGCAGTACTTC. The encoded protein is CASSPTSGTSEQYF.

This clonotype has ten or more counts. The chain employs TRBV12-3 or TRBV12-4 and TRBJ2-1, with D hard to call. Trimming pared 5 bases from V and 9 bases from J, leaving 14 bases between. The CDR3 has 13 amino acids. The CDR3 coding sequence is TGTGCCAGCAGTATAGGGCGGAGAGGTGAGCAGTTCTTC. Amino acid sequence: CASSIGRRGEQFF.

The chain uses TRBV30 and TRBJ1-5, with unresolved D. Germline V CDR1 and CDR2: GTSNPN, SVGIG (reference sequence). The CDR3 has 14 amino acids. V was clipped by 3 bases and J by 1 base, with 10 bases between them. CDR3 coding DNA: TGTGCCTGGAGCGTGGTGGCGAGCAATCAGCCCCAGCATTTT. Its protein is CAWSVVASNQPQHF.

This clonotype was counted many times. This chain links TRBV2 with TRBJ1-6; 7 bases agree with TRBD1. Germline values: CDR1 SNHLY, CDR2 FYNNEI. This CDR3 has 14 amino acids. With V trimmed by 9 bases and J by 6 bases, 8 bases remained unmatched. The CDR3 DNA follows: TGTGCCAGTTACCGGGACAGCAGTAATTCACCCCTCCACTTT. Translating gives CASYRDSSNSPLHF.

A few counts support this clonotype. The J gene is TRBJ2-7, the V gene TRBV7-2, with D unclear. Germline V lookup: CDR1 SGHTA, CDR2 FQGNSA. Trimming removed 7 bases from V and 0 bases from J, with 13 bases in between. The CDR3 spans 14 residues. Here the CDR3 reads CASTRAVSSYEQYF. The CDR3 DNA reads TGTGCCAGCACCCGGGCAGTGAGCTCCTACGAGCAGTACTTC.

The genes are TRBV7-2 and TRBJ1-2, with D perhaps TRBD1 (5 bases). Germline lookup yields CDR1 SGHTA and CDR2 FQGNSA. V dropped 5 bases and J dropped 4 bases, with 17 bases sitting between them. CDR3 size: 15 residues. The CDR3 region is CASSSRQSNLYGYTF. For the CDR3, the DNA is TGTGCCAGCAGCAGCAGACAGTCGAACCTCTATGGCTACACCTTC.